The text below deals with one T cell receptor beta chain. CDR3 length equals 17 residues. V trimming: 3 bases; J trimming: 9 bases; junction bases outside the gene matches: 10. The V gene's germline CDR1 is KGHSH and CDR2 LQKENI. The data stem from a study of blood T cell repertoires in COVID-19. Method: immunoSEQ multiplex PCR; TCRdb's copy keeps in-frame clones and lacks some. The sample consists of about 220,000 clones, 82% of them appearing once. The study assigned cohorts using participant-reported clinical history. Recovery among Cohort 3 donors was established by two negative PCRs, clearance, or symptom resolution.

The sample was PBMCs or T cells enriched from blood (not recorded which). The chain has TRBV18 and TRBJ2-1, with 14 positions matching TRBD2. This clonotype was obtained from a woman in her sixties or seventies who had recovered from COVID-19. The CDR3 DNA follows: TGTGCCAGCTCACCGGGTCGCGGACTAGCGGGGGGCGGTGAGCAGTTCTTC. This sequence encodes CASSPGRGLAGGGEQFF.